This paragraph reports one T cell receptor (beta chain). This specimen belongs to a study of blood T cell repertoires in COVID-19. Study summary: Samples representing acute and convalescent COVID-19 were sourced from the United States, Italy and Spain. Nucleic acid was either cDNA or gDNA, and it came from T cells, B-cell-depleted T cells, or PBMCs.

Per the study methods: Amplification of reference gene primers was used by the study to estimate nucleated cell counts. Only in-frame clones appear in the TCRdb table, and some are missing; sequencing was by immunoSEQ multiplex PCR. V and J calls and clone size come straight from that table; D and trimming were deduced from the DNA. The data contain about 360,000 clones, 75% to 90% of them singletons. CDR1 is SGHTA and CDR2 is FQGNSA in the germline V gene. This CDR3 comprises 13 residues. Trimming removed 4 bases from V and 10 bases from J, with 11 bases in between. The TCR was taken from a woman aged 60-75 years with COVID-19, enrolled during active disease. This chain joins TRBV7-2 and TRBJ1-6; no clear D. Sequencing input: peripheral blood. The CDR3, as DNA: TGTGCCAGCAGCTCTCCCCCTCAGTCACCCCTCCACTTT. This gives the protein CASSSPPQSPLHF.